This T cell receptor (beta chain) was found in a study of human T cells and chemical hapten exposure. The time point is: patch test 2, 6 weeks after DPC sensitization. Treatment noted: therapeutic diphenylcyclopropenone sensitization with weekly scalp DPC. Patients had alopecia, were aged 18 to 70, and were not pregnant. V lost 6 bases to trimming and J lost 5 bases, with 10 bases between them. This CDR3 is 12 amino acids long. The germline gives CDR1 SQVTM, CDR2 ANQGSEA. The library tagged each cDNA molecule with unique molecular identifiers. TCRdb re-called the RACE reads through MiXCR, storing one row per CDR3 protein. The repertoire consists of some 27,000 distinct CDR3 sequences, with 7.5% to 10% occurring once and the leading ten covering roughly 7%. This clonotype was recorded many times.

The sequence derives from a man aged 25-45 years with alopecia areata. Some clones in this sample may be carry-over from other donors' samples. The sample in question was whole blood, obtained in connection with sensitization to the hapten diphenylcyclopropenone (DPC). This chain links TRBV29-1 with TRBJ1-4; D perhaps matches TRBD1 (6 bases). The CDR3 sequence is CSVITGNEKLFF. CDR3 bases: TGCAGCGTCATCACAGGGAATGAAAAACTGTTTTTT.